Below, 3 T cell receptor beta chains from the same sample are listed, as sequenced in a study of blood T cell repertoires in COVID-19. Profiled with immunoSEQ multiplex PCR; TCRdb holds only in-frame clones, not every one. The sample yields about 180,000 clones, 70% to 80% seen once. Sample: PBMCs or T cells enriched from blood (not recorded which). The receptors here all came from a man between 60 and 75 years old who had been exposed to COVID-19.

The chain combines TRBV27 with TRBJ1-5; 7 bases agree with TRBD1. The CDR3 runs 14 residues. Germline CDR1 and CDR2: MNHEY and SMNVEV (reference sequence). Unmatched junction bases numbered 3, after V lost 3 bases and J lost 4 bases. DNA for the CDR3: TGTGCCAGCAGTTTTCTACAGGGGAATCAGCCCCAGCATTTT. It yields the protein CASSFLQGNQPQHF.

This clone has more than one count but fewer than ten. The chain is built from TRBV27 and TRBJ2-7, with 8 bases matching TRBD2. The length of the CDR3 is 15 residues. Germline V gene sequence: CDR1 MNHEY, CDR2 SMNVEV (reference sequence). Trimming at V came to 6 bases and at J to 2 bases, leaving 9 bases not matched to a gene. CDR3: CASRITSGQTYEQYF. In nucleotides, the CDR3 is TGTGCCAGCAGGATCACTAGCGGCCAAACCTACGAGCAGTACTTC.

The V and J genes are TRBV4-2 and TRBJ2-1; 9 positions match TRBD2. The ends lost 0 bases at V and 5 bases at J; junction bases unmatched: 5. Germline V gene sequence: CDR1 LGHNA, CDR2 YNFKEQ. The length of the CDR3 is 16 residues. As DNA, the CDR3 is TGTGCCAGCAGCCAAGATGGACTAGCGAAGAACAATGAGCAGTTCTTC. Amino acids: CASSQDGLAKNNEQFF.